The 10 T cell receptor beta chains below come from one sample, sequenced in a study of blood T cells in healthy people across ages. Combining a sample-barcoded 5' primer with a J-beta primer mix, a second PCR ran for about 7 to 11 cycles. A single record per CDR3 protein comes from TCRdb applying MiXCR to the 5' RACE reads. The table includes 550,000 to 700,000 distinct CDR3 sequences, about 25% detected once. Material: blood. These receptors were obtained from a woman in her 70s in good health.

This sequence joins TRBV10-1 and TRBJ1-6, with D perhaps matching TRBD1 (5 bases). The V gene's germline CDR1 is WNHNN and CDR2 SYGVQD (reference sequence). V lost 7 bases and J 3 bases, leaving 16 bases between the germline ends. This CDR3 contains 16 residues. CDR3 sequence (DNA): TGCGCCAGCAAACGGAGTGAACAGGTCTATAATTCACCCCTCCACTTT. As protein: CASKRSEQVYNSPLHF.

The rearrangement links TRBV3-1 to TRBJ2-5; D perhaps matches TRBD2 (6 bases). The germline gives CDR1 LGHDT, CDR2 YNNKEL (reference sequence). Trimming took 4 bases from V and 2 from J, leaving 8 bases between them. This CDR3 contains 13 residues. This CDR3 reads CASSRAGQETQYF. The DNA of the CDR3 is TGTGCCAGCAGCCGGGCGGGACAAGAGACCCAGTACTTC.

This clonotype appeared many times. This chain uses TRBV2 with TRBJ2-5, with D possibly matching TRBD2 (5 bases). Per the germline V gene, CDR1 is SNHLY and CDR2 is FYNNEI. V lost 8 bases to trimming and J lost 5 bases, with 15 bases between them. This CDR3 has 13 amino acids. The CDR3 sequence is CASGGLAPETQYF. The DNA for the CDR3 is TGTGCCAGCGGCGGACTGGCGCCCGAGACCCAGTACTTC. Full variable domain (rest looked up from reference TRBV2 and TRBJ2-5): EPEVTQTPSHQVTQMGQEVILRCVPISNHLYFYWYRQILGQKVEFLVSFYNNEISEKSEIFDDQFSVERPDGSNFTLKIRSTKLEDSAMYFCASGGLAPETQYFGPGTRLLVL.

This clonotype was found a few times. The rearrangement joins TRBV18 to TRBJ1-3, with 8 bases fitting TRBD1. The CDR3 runs 15 residues. CDR1 KGHSH and CDR2 LQKENI come from the germline V gene. V dropped 3 bases and J dropped 7; count of bases not matched to a gene: 8. The DNA for the CDR3 is TGTGCCAGCTCACCCGGGACAGGCGCGAGGAACACCATATATTTT. The encoded protein is CASSPGTGARNTIYF.

With regard to this clonotype: This is likely a read error, given that the CDR3 carries no conserved phenylalanine or tryptophan at its end. The V call is TRBV10-3, the J call TRBJ2-2; D unresolved. The CDR3 spans 16 residues. V lost 0 bases and J 5 bases, leaving 13 bases between the germline ends. In germline, CDR1 is ENHRY, CDR2 SYGVKD. The CDR3 loop is CAISESQTTLTGELFL. The DNA of the CDR3 is TGTGCCATCAGTGAGTCCCAAACGACCCTAACCGGGGAGCTGTTTCTT.

The rearrangement links TRBV30 to TRBJ2-3; D perhaps matches TRBD1 (5 bases). Trimming took off 0 bases at V and 10 bases at J, with 14 bases between the two ends. Germline V gives CDR1 GTSNPN, CDR2 SVGIG (reference sequence). The CDR3 runs to 13 residues. Here the CDR3 reads CAWSVVSRAAQYF. The CDR3 nucleotides are TGTGCCTGGAGTGTAGTTTCCAGGGCTGCGCAGTATTTT.

This clonotype was observed a handful of times. The rearrangement uses TRBV20-1 and TRBJ1-4; D unresolved. Trimming shortened V by 3 bases and J by 5 bases, and 13 bases separated the two germline ends. This CDR3 is 14 amino acids long. Germline CDR1 DFQATT, CDR2 SNEGSKA (reference sequence). The CDR3 loop is CSARREGANEKLFF. The CDR3 bases are TGCAGTGCTAGGAGGGAGGGAGCCAATGAAAAACTGTTTTTT.

The chain recombines TRBV3-1 with TRBJ1-1; D remains ambiguous. The ends were cut back, 5 bases at V and 7 bases at J, with 14 bases in the middle. The CDR3 is made up of 13 amino acids. Germline V lookup: CDR1 LGHDT, CDR2 YNNKEL (reference sequence). CDR3 sequence: CASSTTVISEAFF. The CDR3 region has the DNA TGTGCCAGCAGCACAACGGTAATCAGTGAAGCTTTCTTT.

The CDR3 protein is CATSRAGYRANYEQYF. CDR3 DNA sequence: TGTGCCACCAGCAGAGCGGGGTACAGAGCCAACTACGAGCAGTACTTC. The chain recombines TRBV15 with TRBJ2-7; D is possibly TRBD2 (5 bases). There are 16 residues in the CDR3. Trimming stripped 1 base from V and 3 bases from J, with 16 bases between. CDR1 and CDR2 from the germline V gene are LNHNV and YYDKDF (reference sequence).

With regard to this clonotype: At one end the junction does not follow the germline gene, possibly because of a read error. The chain is built from TRBV2 and TRBJ2-3, with D maybe TRBD1 (6 bases). This CDR3 spans 13 amino acids. Looked up from germline, CDR1 is SNHLY and CDR2 is FYNNEI. The CDR3 loop is CTSGTGNTDTQYF. CDR3 bases: TGTACCAGCGGTACAGGGAACACAGATACGCAGTATTTT.